Presented here are 10 T cell receptor beta chains from one specimen sequenced in a study of OX40 agonist ivuxolimab in advanced cancers. Here immunoSEQ multiplex PCR was the method, and the copy in TCRdb shows in-frame clones only, minus some. The sample consists of 70,000 to 90,000 clones, about 91% of them appearing once. The sequenced sample was CD4+ or CD8+ T cells sorted from blood, obtained in a trial of the OX40 agonist ivuxolimab. These receptor sequences come from an adult with an advanced solid tumor such as melanoma, head and neck, liver or kidney cancer.

To note about this clone: Other DNA sequences of this sample code for an identical CDR3. The rearrangement links TRBV11-3 to TRBJ2-7; 8 nucleotides line up with TRBD1. V dropped 2 bases and J dropped 4; count of bases not matched to a gene: 4. The CDR3 has 14 amino acids. Germline loops: CDR1 SGHNT, CDR2 YENEEA. CDR3: CASSLQGAGYEQYF. CDR3 DNA sequence: TGTGCCAGCAGCTTACAGGGGGCGGGTTACGAGCAGTACTTC.

The chain is built from TRBV9 and TRBJ1-2; D is unresolved. This CDR3 spans 12 amino acids. V was trimmed by 0 bases and J by 6 bases, leaving 6 bases between them. From germline, CDR1 is SGDLS and CDR2 YYNGEE. The CDR3 coding sequence is TGTGCCAGCAGCGTAGCCCGGGATGGCTACACCTTC. It is translated as CASSVARDGYTF.

This clone showed up just once. V and J are TRBV30 and TRBJ2-3, with D possibly TRBD2 on 5 matching bases. CDR1 is GTSNPN and CDR2 is SVGIG in the germline V gene (reference sequence). V was trimmed by 2 bases and J by 5 bases, leaving 17 bases between them. This CDR3 is built from 15 residues. The CDR3 here is CAWSINGNAGDTQYF. CDR3 in DNA: TGTGCCTGGAGTATCAACGGGAATGCTGGAGATACGCAGTATTTT.

The chain employs TRBV18 and TRBJ2-1; perhaps TRBD2 as D (6 bases). V was clipped by 2 bases and J by 5 bases, with 7 bases between them. CDR3 length: 13 residues. The germline gives CDR1 KGHSH, CDR2 LQKENI. In DNA form, the CDR3 reads TGTGCCAGCTCACCATCGGGGGACAATGAGCAGTTCTTC. This sequence encodes CASSPSGDNEQFF.

This clone came up once. This chain joins TRBV30 and TRBJ1-1; TRBD1 agrees at 10 bases. With 2 bases clipped from V and 6 bases from J, the junction kept 6 bases outside the gene matches. Germline CDR1 reads GTSNPN; CDR2 reads SVGIG (reference sequence). CDR3 length: 14 amino acids. The CDR3 DNA reads TGTGCCTGGAGTAAGGGACAGGGGAGACCTGAAGCTTTCTTT. This translates into CAWSKGQGRPEAFF. Filled out from reference TRBV30 and TRBJ1-1, the complete variable domain reads SQTIHQWPATLVQPVGSPLSLECTVEGTSNPNLYWYRQAAGRGLQLLFYSVGIGQISSEVPQNLSASRPQDRQFILSSKKLLLSDSGFYLCAWSKGQGRPEAFFGQGTRLTVV.

This chain links TRBV7-9 with TRBJ1-6, with 9 bases matching TRBD1. V lost 5 bases, J lost 5 bases, and 4 bases stayed unmatched. The CDR3 is 15 amino acids. CDR1 and CDR2 from the germline V gene are SEHNR and FQNEAQ (reference sequence). The DNA of the CDR3 is TGTGCCAGCAGCACAGGGACAGGGAATAATTCACCCCTCCACTTT. Protein sequence: CASSTGTGNNSPLHF.

This clone showed up just once. This chain uses TRBV5-1 with TRBJ1-1, with a weak D call TRBD1 (5 bases). V gave up 6 bases and J gave up 0 bases, with 15 bases separating them. CDR3 size: 15 residues. Germline CDR1 reads SGHRS; CDR2 reads YFSETQ. For the CDR3, the DNA is TGCGCCAGCAACCCCGGGACGGTTTTGAACACTGAAGCTTTCTTT. Translating gives CASNPGTVLNTEAFF.

On this clone: This sample also contains other DNA sequences that code for the same CDR3. This chain joins TRBV5-1 and TRBJ2-7, with 11 bases that match TRBD1. This CDR3 contains 16 residues. Germline V gene data show CDR1 as SGHRS and CDR2 as YFSETQ. V lost 0 bases to trimming and J lost 3 bases; unmatched junction nucleotides: 5. CDR3 in amino acids: CASSLGRGTGGYEQYF. The CDR3 nucleotides read TGCGCCAGCAGCTTGGGGCGGGGGACAGGGGGCTACGAGCAGTACTTC.

The J gene is TRBJ2-6, the V gene TRBV7-2, with unresolved D. Trimming cost V 6 bases and J 0 bases, with 12 bases left between them. Per germline, CDR1 SGHTA and CDR2 FQGNSA. The CDR3 has 16 amino acids. The DNA of the CDR3 is TGTGCCAGCAGTTCAGGACGCAGCTCTGGGGCCAACGTCCTGACTTTC. Its translation is CASSSGRSSGANVLTF.

The chain has TRBV19 and TRBJ1-1, with D unclear. Trimming cost V 2 bases and J 2 bases, with 6 bases left between them. This CDR3 is 13 amino acids long. Germline CDR1 and CDR2: LNHDA and SQIVND (reference sequence). CDR3 in amino acids: CASSIRVNTEAFF. In DNA, the CDR3 is TGTGCCAGTAGTATAAGGGTAAACACTGAAGCTTTCTTT.